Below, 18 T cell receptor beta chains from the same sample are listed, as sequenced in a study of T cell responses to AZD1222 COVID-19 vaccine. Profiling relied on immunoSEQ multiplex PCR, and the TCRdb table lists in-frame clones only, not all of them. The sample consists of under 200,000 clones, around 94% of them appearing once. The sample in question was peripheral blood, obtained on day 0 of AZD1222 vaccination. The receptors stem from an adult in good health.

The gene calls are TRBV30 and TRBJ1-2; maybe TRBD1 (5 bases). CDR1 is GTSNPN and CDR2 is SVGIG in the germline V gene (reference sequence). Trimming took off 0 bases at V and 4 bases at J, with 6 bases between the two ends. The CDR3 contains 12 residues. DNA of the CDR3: TGTGCCTGGAGTGTAGGGGCCTATGGCTACACCTTC. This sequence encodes CAWSVGAYGYTF.

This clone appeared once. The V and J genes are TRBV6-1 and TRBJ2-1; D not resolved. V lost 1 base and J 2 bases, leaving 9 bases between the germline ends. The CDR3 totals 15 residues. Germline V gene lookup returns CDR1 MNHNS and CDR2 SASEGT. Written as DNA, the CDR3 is TGTGCCAGCAGTGAAGGATCGGCGGCCTACAATGAGCAGTTCTTC. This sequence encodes CASSEGSAAYNEQFF.

The CDR3 is CASRPDGYSPLHF. As DNA, the CDR3 is TGCGCCAGCCGACCGGACGGTTATTCACCCCTCCACTTT. The V and J genes are TRBV5-1 and TRBJ1-6, with unresolved D. This CDR3 region has 13 residues. V dropped 7 bases and J dropped 8 bases, with 13 bases sitting between them. In germline, CDR1 is SGHRS, CDR2 YFSETQ. The whole variable domain, remainder taken from reference TRBV5-1 and TRBJ1-6, is KAGVTQTPRYLIKTRGQQVTLSCSPISGHRSVSWYQQTPGQGLQFLFEYFSETQRNKGNFPGRFSGRQFSNSRSEMNVSTLELGDSALYLCASRPDGYSPLHFGNGTRLTVT.

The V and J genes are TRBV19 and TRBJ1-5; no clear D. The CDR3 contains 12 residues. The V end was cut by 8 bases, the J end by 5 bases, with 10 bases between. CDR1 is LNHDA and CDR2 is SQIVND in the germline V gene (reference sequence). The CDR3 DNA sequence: TGTGCCAGTTCCCCTTTGGATCAGCCCCAGCATTTT. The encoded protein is CASSPLDQPQHF.

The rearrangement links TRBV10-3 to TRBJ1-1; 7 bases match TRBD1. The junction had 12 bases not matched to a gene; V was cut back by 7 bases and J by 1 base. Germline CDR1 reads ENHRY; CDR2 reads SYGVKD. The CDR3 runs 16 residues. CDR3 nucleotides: TGTGCCATCACGGACAGGCTCCCTTCTACGAACACTGAAGCTTTCTTT. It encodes CAITDRLPSTNTEAFF.

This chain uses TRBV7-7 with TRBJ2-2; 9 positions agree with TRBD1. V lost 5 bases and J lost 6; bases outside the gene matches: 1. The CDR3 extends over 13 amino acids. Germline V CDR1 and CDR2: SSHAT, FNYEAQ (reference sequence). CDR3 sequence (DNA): TGTGCCAGCAGCCGACAGGGGGCCGGGGAGCTGTTTTTT. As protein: CASSRQGAGELFF. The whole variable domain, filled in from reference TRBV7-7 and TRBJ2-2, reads GAGVSQSPRYKVTKRGQDVTLRCDPISSHATLYWYQQALGQGPEFLTYFNYEAQPDKSGLPSDRFSAERPEGSISTLTIQRTEQRDSAMYRCASSRQGAGELFFGEGSRLTVL.

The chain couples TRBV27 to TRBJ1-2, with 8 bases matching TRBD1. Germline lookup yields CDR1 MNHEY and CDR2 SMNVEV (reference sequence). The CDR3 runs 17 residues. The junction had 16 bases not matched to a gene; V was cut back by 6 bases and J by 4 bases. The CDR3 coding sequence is TGTGCCAGCAGCCCCGGGATTGGGGACAGGCTTCTCTATGGCTACACCTTC. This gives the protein CASSPGIGDRLLYGYTF.

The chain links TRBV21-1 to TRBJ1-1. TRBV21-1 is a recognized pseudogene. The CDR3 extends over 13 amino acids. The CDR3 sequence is CASSNQRYTEAFF. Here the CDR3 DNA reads TGTGCCAGCAGCAATCAGAGGTACACTGAAGCTTTCTTT.

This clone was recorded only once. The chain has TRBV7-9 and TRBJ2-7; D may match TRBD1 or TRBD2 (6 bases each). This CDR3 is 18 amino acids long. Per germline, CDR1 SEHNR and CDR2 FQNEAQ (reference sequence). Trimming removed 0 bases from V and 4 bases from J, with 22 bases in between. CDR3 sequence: CASSLALWPQGGRYEQYF. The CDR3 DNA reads TGTGCCAGCAGCTTAGCGTTATGGCCACAGGGAGGTCGGTACGAGCAGTACTTC.

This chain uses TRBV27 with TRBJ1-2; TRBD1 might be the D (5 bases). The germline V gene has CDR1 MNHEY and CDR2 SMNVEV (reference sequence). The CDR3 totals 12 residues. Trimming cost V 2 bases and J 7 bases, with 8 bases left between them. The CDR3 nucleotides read TGTGCCAGCAGTTTAGGAGGGGTTGGCTACACCTTC. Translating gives CASSLGGVGYTF.

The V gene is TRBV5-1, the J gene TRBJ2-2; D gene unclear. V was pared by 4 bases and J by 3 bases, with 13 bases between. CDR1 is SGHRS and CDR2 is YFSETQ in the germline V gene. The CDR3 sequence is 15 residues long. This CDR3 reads CASSLSNSYTGELFF. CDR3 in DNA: TGCGCCAGCAGCCTAAGCAACAGTTACACCGGGGAGCTGTTTTTT.

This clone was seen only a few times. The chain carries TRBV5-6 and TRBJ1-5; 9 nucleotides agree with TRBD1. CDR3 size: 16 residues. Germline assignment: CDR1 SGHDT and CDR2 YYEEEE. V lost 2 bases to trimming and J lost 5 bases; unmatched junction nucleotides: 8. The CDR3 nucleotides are TGTGCCAGCAGCTTAGGTCGTACAGGGGGCGATCAGCCCCAGCATTTT. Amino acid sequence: CASSLGRTGGDQPQHF.

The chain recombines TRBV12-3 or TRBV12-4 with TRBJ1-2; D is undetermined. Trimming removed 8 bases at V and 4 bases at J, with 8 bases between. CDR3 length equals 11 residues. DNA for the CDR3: TGTGCCAGCGGAACAGCCTATGGCTACACCTTC. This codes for CASGTAYGYTF.

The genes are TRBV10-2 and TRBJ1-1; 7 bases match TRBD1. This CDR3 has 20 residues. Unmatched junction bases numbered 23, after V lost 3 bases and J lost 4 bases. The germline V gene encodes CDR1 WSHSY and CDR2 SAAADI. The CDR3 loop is CASSEARGRTKKRRITEAFF. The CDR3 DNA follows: TGCGCCAGCAGTGAAGCGAGGGGGCGGACTAAAAAACGAAGGATCACTGAAGCTTTCTTT.

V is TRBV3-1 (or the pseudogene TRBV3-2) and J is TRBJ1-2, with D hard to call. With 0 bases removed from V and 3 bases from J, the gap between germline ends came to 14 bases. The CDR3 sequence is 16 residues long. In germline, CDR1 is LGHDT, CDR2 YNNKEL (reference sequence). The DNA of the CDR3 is TGTGCCAGCAGCCAAGATACGTCCCGATGGGACTATGGCTACACCTTC. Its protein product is CASSQDTSRWDYGYTF.

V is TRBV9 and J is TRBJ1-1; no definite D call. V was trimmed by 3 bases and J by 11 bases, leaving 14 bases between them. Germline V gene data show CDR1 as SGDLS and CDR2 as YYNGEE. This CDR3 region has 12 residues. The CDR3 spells CASSGTAPRAFF. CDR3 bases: TGTGCCAGCAGCGGAACTGCCCCTAGGGCTTTCTTT.

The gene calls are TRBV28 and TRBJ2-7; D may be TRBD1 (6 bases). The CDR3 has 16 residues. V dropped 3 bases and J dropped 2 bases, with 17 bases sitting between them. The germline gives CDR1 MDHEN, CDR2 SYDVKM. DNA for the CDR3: TGTGCCAGCAGTTTCAACCAGTGGGCAGGGGCCTACGAGCAGTACTTC. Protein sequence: CASSFNQWAGAYEQYF.

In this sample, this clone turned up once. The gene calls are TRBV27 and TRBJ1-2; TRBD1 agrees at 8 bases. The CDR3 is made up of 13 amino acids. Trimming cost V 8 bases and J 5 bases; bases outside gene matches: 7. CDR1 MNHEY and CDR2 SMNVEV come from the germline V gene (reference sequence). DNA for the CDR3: TGTGCCAGCGCCTGGACAGGGAGTTATGGCTACACCTTC. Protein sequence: CASAWTGSYGYTF.